Listed below are T cell receptor beta chains from one sample, sequenced in a study of prognosis after radiotherapy for stage I lung cancer. TCRdb processed the multiplex PCR reads anew with MiXCR; each CDR3 protein has one entry. The sample holds some 24,000 distinct CDR3 sequences, about 37% seen once. Specimen: PBMCs, collected before or after stereotactic body radiation therapy (not recorded which). Receptors originate from a donor aged 50 or older with non-small cell lung cancer. CDR3s include the opening cysteine and the closing phenylalanine or tryptophan. Fields, in order: V gene, clone size, D gene, J gene, CDR3 protein, CDR3 DNA. A D gene is named only where the DNA matches it firmly. Not every row has a clone size; where given, it reads once, few, many or a size class.

TRBV6-1	many	NA	TRBJ1-1	CASRVQGLNTEAFF	TGTGCCAGCAGGGTGCAGGGATTGAACACTGAAGCTTTCTTT
TRBV6-2/TRBV6-3	NA	NA	TRBJ2-2	CASSCSGMNTGQLFF	TGTGCCAGCAGTTGCTCCGGGATGAACACCGGGCAGCTGTTTTTT
TRBV18	few	TRBD2	TRBJ2-3	CASSPASGRSDTQYF	TGTGCCAGCTCCCCGGCTAGCGGGAGGTCAGATACGCAGTATTTT
TRBV5-1	many	TRBD2	TRBJ2-5	CASSLISGEETQYF	TGCGCCAGCAGCTTGATTAGCGGGGAAGAGACCCAGTACTTC
TRBV12-3/TRBV12-4	NA	TRBD2	TRBJ2-1	CASSSRTSGGQAFF	TGTGCCAGCAGTTCTAGGACTAGCGGGGGCCAGGCGTTCTTC
TRBV6-1	NA	TRBD2	TRBJ2-1	CASSVTSGSNGEQFF	TGTGCCAGCAGTGTCACTAGCGGGAGTAATGGTGAGCAGTTCTTC
TRBV19	NA	NA	TRBJ2-3	CATQTGRHYTQYF	TGTGCCACTCAGACGGGGAGACACTATACGCAGTATTTT
TRBV28	many	TRBD1	TRBJ1-2	CASSSRDRGGGYTF	TGTGCCAGCAGTTCACGAGACAGGGGTGGTGGCTACACCTTC
TRBV28	NA	NA	TRBJ1-5	CASSLPGHPRHF	TGTGCCAGCAGTTTACCCGGTCATCCCCGGCATTTT
TRBV20-1	many	NA	TRBJ1-5	CSARVGVDQPQHF	TGCAGTGCTAGAGTGGGAGTCGATCAGCCCCAGCATTTT
TRBV28	once	NA	TRBJ2-1	CASSTRDRAYEQFF	TGTGCCAGCAGTACCCGGGATAGGGCCTACGAGCAGTTCTTC
TRBV12-3/TRBV12-4	once	NA	TRBJ2-3	CASSFGTVDCDTQYF	TGTGCCAGCAGTTTTGGAACGGTGGACTGCGATACGCAGTATTTT
TRBV12-3/TRBV12-4	NA	TRBD2	TRBJ2-3	CASSLGSGRTTDTQYF	TGTGCCAGCAGTTTGGGTAGCGGGAGGACCACAGATACGCAGTATTTT
TRBV7-7	many	NA	TRBJ1-1	CASSLGGTGNTEAFF	TGTGCTAGCAGCTTAGGCGGGACGGGTAACACTGAAGCTTTCTTT
TRBV6-2/TRBV6-3	NA	TRBD2	TRBJ2-2	CASSQGLAGLSNTGELFF	TGTGCCAGCAGTCAGGGACTAGCGGGCCTATCGAACACCGGGGAGCTGTTTTTT
TRBV30	many	TRBD2	TRBJ2-1	CAWSLAGGPYNEQFF	TGTGCCTGGAGCCTAGCGGGAGGGCCCTACAATGAGCAGTTCTTC
TRBV3-1	NA	NA	TRBJ2-4	CASRLRRGPKNIQYF	TGTGCCAGCAGGCTAAGGAGAGGGCCCAAAAACATTCAGTACTTC
TRBV12-3/TRBV12-4	many	TRBD2	TRBJ2-1	CASSSLAVLDEQFF	TGTGCCAGCAGTTCGCTAGCGGTACTGGATGAGCAGTTCTTC
TRBV6-2/TRBV6-3	many	TRBD2	TRBJ2-1	CASRGTSGASSYNEQFF	TGTGCCAGCAGAGGGACTAGCGGGGCCAGCTCCTACAATGAGCAGTTCTTC
TRBV4-1	many	TRBD1	TRBJ1-4	CASSQDRQGVRFNEKLFF	TGCGCCAGCAGCCAAGATAGACAGGGGGTTCGCTTTAATGAAAAACTGTTTTTT
TRBV11-2	many	TRBD2	TRBJ2-1	CASSFGGRYNEQFF	TGTGCCAGCAGCTTTGGCGGGAGGTACAATGAGCAGTTCTTC
TRBV3-1	many	NA	TRBJ1-5	CASSPGHDSNQPQHF	TGTGCCAGCAGCCCCGGACACGATAGCAATCAGCCCCAGCATTTT
TRBV7-9	many	TRBD1	TRBJ1-2	CASSLEGTVLRGF	TGTGCCAGCAGCTTAGAAGGGACAGTCCTACGGGGCTTC
TRBV20-1	many	TRBD1	TRBJ1-2	CSAPQGANRGYTF	TGCAGTGCTCCTCAGGGGGCAAATCGGGGCTACACCTTC
TRBV28	once	NA	TRBJ1-2	CASSHREAYYGYTF	TGTGCCAGCAGTCACAGGGAGGCGTACTATGGCTACACCTTC